These T cell receptor beta chains were read from a single sample in a study of cytomegalovirus exposure and HLA in healthy donors. Clones were sequenced by immunoSEQ multiplex PCR, and TCRdb holds only the in-frame ones, with some missing. The table shows over 150,000 clones, with about 83% occurring only once. Sequenced sample: PBMCs. The receptor source for this set is a woman between 35 and 50 years old in good health and CMV-seronegative. CDR3s include the opening cysteine and the closing phenylalanine or tryptophan. A D gene is named only where the DNA matches it firmly. Expanded clones get a size class; other rows say once, few or many, or leave the size out.

cdr3_aa: CASSRTGQGDQPQHF
cdr3_nt: TGTGCCAGCTCACGGACGGGACAGGGAGATCAGCCCCAGCATTTT
v_call: TRBV18
clone_size: NA
j_call: TRBJ1-5
d_call: TRBD1

cdr3_aa: CASTQHFRGSYNSPLHF
cdr3_nt: TGCGCCAGCACCCAACATTTTAGGGGATCCTATAATTCACCCCTCCACTTT
v_call: TRBV10-2
clone_size: NA
j_call: TRBJ1-6
d_call: NA

cdr3_aa: CASRPRTGPTEAFF
cdr3_nt: TGTGCCAGCAGGCCCAGGACAGGGCCCACTGAAGCTTTCTTT
v_call: TRBV2
clone_size: NA
j_call: TRBJ1-1
d_call: TRBD1

cdr3_aa: CANSDILAGDTEAFF
cdr3_nt: TGTGCCAATAGTGACATCTTGGCGGGAGACACTGAAGCTTTCTTT
v_call: TRBV19
clone_size: NA
j_call: TRBJ1-1
d_call: NA

cdr3_aa: CASSLQGPPGANVLTF
cdr3_nt: TGTGCCAGTAGTCTTCAGGGGCCCCCAGGGGCCAACGTCCTGACTTTC
v_call: TRBV19
clone_size: NA
j_call: TRBJ2-6
d_call: NA

cdr3_aa: CASSPLAKGAEGNTIYF
cdr3_nt: TGTGCCAGCTCACCTCTCGCCAAGGGGGCGGAAGGAAACACCATATATTTT
v_call: TRBV18
clone_size: NA
j_call: TRBJ1-3
d_call: TRBD1

cdr3_aa: CASRRDLNQPQHF
cdr3_nt: TGTGCCAGCAGACGGGATCTGAATCAGCCCCAGCATTTT
v_call: TRBV28
clone_size: NA
j_call: TRBJ1-5
d_call: NA

cdr3_aa: CASSSGSRDEQFF
cdr3_nt: TGCGCCAGCAGTAGCGGGAGTAGAGATGAGCAGTTCTTC
v_call: TRBV5-1
clone_size: NA
j_call: TRBJ2-1
d_call: TRBD2

cdr3_aa: CASSASPRVTEAFF
cdr3_nt: TGTGCCAGCAGCGCGAGTCCCAGGGTTACTGAAGCTTTCTTT
v_call: TRBV9
clone_size: NA
j_call: TRBJ1-1
d_call: NA

cdr3_aa: CASSYSGEYSPLHF
cdr3_nt: TGTGCCAGCAGTTATTCAGGGGAATATTCACCCCTCCACTTT
v_call: TRBV6-5
clone_size: NA
j_call: TRBJ1-6
d_call: NA

cdr3_aa: CASSIRGIDTEAFF
cdr3_nt: TGTGCCAGCAGTATCAGGGGTATTGACACTGAAGCTTTCTTT
v_call: TRBV2
clone_size: NA
j_call: TRBJ1-1
d_call: NA

cdr3_aa: CSVERGKGKTEAFF
cdr3_nt: TGCAGCGTTGAGAGAGGGAAGGGAAAAACTGAAGCTTTCTTT
v_call: TRBV29-1
clone_size: few
j_call: TRBJ1-1
d_call: NA

cdr3_aa: CASSRATSPFEDEQFF
cdr3_nt: TGTGCCAGCAGCCGAGCGACTAGCCCGTTTGAGGATGAGCAGTTCTTC
v_call: TRBV4-2
clone_size: NA
j_call: TRBJ2-1
d_call: TRBD2

cdr3_aa: CAISDSSPDRRNYNEQFF
cdr3_nt: TGTGCCATCAGTGATTCCTCACCGGACAGGCGAAATTACAATGAGCAGTTCTTC
v_call: TRBV10-3
clone_size: NA
j_call: TRBJ2-1
d_call: TRBD1

cdr3_aa: CAWSLLGQIYEQYF
cdr3_nt: TGTGCCTGGAGCCTACTAGGACAGATCTACGAGCAGTACTTC
v_call: TRBV30
clone_size: NA
j_call: TRBJ2-7
d_call: NA

cdr3_aa: CASSLGQVTHTDTQYF
cdr3_nt: TGCGCCAGCAGCTTGGGACAGGTTACTCACACAGATACGCAGTATTTT
v_call: TRBV5-1
clone_size: NA
j_call: TRBJ2-3
d_call: NA

cdr3_aa: CASSFRQGVNYGYTF
cdr3_nt: TGTGCCAGCAGTTTCCGACAGGGGGTCAACTATGGCTACACCTTC
v_call: TRBV6-6
clone_size: NA
j_call: TRBJ1-2
d_call: TRBD1

cdr3_aa: CASSDILAGDTEAFF
cdr3_nt: TGTGCCAGTAGTGACATCTTGGCGGGAGACACTGAAGCTTTCTTT
v_call: TRBV19
clone_size: NA
j_call: TRBJ1-1
d_call: NA

cdr3_aa: CASRGQGGGTGELFF
cdr3_nt: TGTGCCAGCCGCGGACAGGGGGGGGGCACCGGGGAGCTGTTTTTT
v_call: TRBV6-1
clone_size: once
j_call: TRBJ2-2
d_call: TRBD1

cdr3_aa: CASSLDPRRGAKLFF
cdr3_nt: TGTGCCAGCAGCTTAGACCCACGCCGGGGGGCAAAACTGTTTTTT
v_call: TRBV7-2
clone_size: NA
j_call: TRBJ1-4
d_call: NA

cdr3_aa: CASSLAGLGNTIYF
cdr3_nt: TGTGCCAGCAGCCTGGCGGGCCTCGGAAACACCATATATTTT
v_call: TRBV7-9
clone_size: NA
j_call: TRBJ1-3
d_call: NA

cdr3_aa: CASRYYNEQFF
cdr3_nt: TGTGCCAGCAGGTACTACAATGAGCAGTTCTTC
v_call: TRBV28
clone_size: NA
j_call: TRBJ2-1
d_call: NA

cdr3_aa: CASRSGTATYEQYF
cdr3_nt: TGTGCCAGCAGATCCGGGACAGCAACTTACGAGCAGTACTTC
v_call: TRBV6-1
clone_size: NA
j_call: TRBJ2-7
d_call: TRBD1

cdr3_aa: CASSGYSLMNTEAFF
cdr3_nt: TGTGCCAGCAGCGGCTACAGTCTAATGAACACTGAAGCTTTCTTT
v_call: TRBV11-3
clone_size: NA
j_call: TRBJ1-1
d_call: NA

cdr3_aa: CASIESWTANYGYTF
cdr3_nt: TGTGCCAGCATCGAAAGTTGGACTGCTAACTATGGCTACACCTTC
v_call: TRBV6-1
clone_size: NA
j_call: TRBJ1-2
d_call: NA

cdr3_aa: CASSLGGANYGYTF
cdr3_nt: TGTGCCAGCAGCTTAGGGGGGGCTAACTATGGCTACACCTTC
v_call: TRBV7-9
clone_size: NA
j_call: TRBJ1-2
d_call: NA

cdr3_aa: CAWSVGRSNEKLFF
cdr3_nt: TGTGCCTGGAGTGTTGGCAGGTCTAATGAAAAACTGTTTTTT
v_call: TRBV30
clone_size: few
j_call: TRBJ1-4
d_call: NA

cdr3_aa: CASSSQYRGNYEQYF
cdr3_nt: TGTGCCAGCAGCTCACAATACCGGGGTAACTACGAGCAGTACTTC
v_call: TRBV11-2
clone_size: NA
j_call: TRBJ2-7
d_call: NA

cdr3_aa: CASSLGTVNTGELFF
cdr3_nt: TGCGCCAGCAGCTTAGGGACAGTGAACACCGGGGAGCTGTTTTTT
v_call: TRBV5-1
clone_size: NA
j_call: TRBJ2-2
d_call: TRBD1

cdr3_aa: CAIKEGAWNEQYF
cdr3_nt: TGTGCCATCAAGGAGGGGGCCTGGAACGAGCAGTACTTC
v_call: TRBV10-3
clone_size: NA
j_call: TRBJ2-7
d_call: NA

cdr3_aa: CASSTGNSPLHF
cdr3_nt: TGTGCTAGCAGCACAGGGAATTCACCCCTCCACTTT
v_call: TRBV7-7
clone_size: NA
j_call: TRBJ1-6
d_call: NA

cdr3_aa: CSVVGYRADMNTEAFF
cdr3_nt: TGCAGCGTTGTTGGATACAGAGCAGACATGAACACTGAAGCTTTCTTT
v_call: TRBV29-1
clone_size: few
j_call: TRBJ1-1
d_call: NA

cdr3_aa: CASSSTGGYNEQFF
cdr3_nt: TGCGCCAGCAGCTCGACGGGGGGATACAATGAGCAGTTCTTC
v_call: TRBV5-1
clone_size: NA
j_call: TRBJ2-1
d_call: TRBD2

cdr3_aa: CASSPVTGGMNTEAFF
cdr3_nt: TGTGCCAGCTCACCAGTTACAGGGGGTATGAACACTGAAGCTTTCTTT
v_call: TRBV18
clone_size: once
j_call: TRBJ1-1
d_call: TRBD1

cdr3_aa: CASSSPTGSTGEQYF
cdr3_nt: TGTGCCAGCAGTTCCCCGACAGGGAGCACAGGCGAGCAGTACTTC
v_call: TRBV6-6
clone_size: NA
j_call: TRBJ2-7
d_call: TRBD1

cdr3_aa: CASRRTSGRGRELFF
cdr3_nt: TGTGCCAGCAGGCGGACTAGCGGGAGGGGAAGGGAGCTGTTTTTT
v_call: TRBV6-5
clone_size: NA
j_call: TRBJ2-2
d_call: TRBD2

cdr3_aa: CASSFNSPENEQYF
cdr3_nt: TGCGCCAGCAGCTTCAACAGCCCAGAGAACGAGCAGTACTTC
v_call: TRBV5-1
clone_size: NA
j_call: TRBJ2-7
d_call: NA

cdr3_aa: CSATGTGAGELFF
cdr3_nt: TGCAGCGCAACCGGGACAGGAGCCGGGGAGCTGTTTTTT
v_call: TRBV29-1
clone_size: NA
j_call: TRBJ2-2
d_call: TRBD1

cdr3_aa: CASSPGTGKETQYF
cdr3_nt: TGCGCCAGCAGTCCCGGGACAGGGAAAGAGACCCAGTACTTC
v_call: TRBV10-1
clone_size: NA
j_call: TRBJ2-5
d_call: TRBD1

cdr3_aa: CASIGRYEQYF
cdr3_nt: TGCGCCAGCATAGGGAGGTACGAGCAGTACTTC
v_call: TRBV10-1
clone_size: NA
j_call: TRBJ2-7
d_call: NA

cdr3_aa: CASGSPGDYGYTF
cdr3_nt: TGTGCCAGCGGGTCACCAGGGGACTATGGCTACACCTTC
v_call: TRBV5-4
clone_size: NA
j_call: TRBJ1-2
d_call: NA

cdr3_aa: CASSPRVGLAGGISYNEQFF
cdr3_nt: TGTGCCAGCAGCCCTAGGGTGGGACTAGCTGGGGGTATCTCCTACAATGAGCAGTTCTTC
v_call: TRBV2
clone_size: NA
j_call: TRBJ2-1
d_call: TRBD2

cdr3_aa: CASSESWSSPLHF
cdr3_nt: TGCGCCAGCAGTGAGTCTTGGAGTTCACCCCTCCACTTT
v_call: TRBV10-1
clone_size: NA
j_call: TRBJ1-6
d_call: NA

cdr3_aa: CTSSPSRLALGGELFF
cdr3_nt: TGCACCAGCAGCCCTTCCCGACTAGCGTTAGGCGGGGAGCTGTTTTTT
v_call: TRBV1
clone_size: NA
j_call: TRBJ2-2
d_call: NA

cdr3_aa: CAIGSTENQPQHF
cdr3_nt: TGTGCCATCGGTTCCACAGAGAATCAGCCCCAGCATTTT
v_call: TRBV10-3
clone_size: NA
j_call: TRBJ1-5
d_call: NA

cdr3_aa: CASSYRLADTGELFF
cdr3_nt: TGTGCCAGCAGTTACCGGTTGGCGGACACCGGGGAGCTGTTTTTT
v_call: TRBV6-6
clone_size: NA
j_call: TRBJ2-2
d_call: NA

cdr3_aa: CASSGDRANNEQFF
cdr3_nt: TGCGCCAGCAGCGGGGACAGGGCTAACAATGAGCAGTTCTTC
v_call: TRBV5-1
clone_size: NA
j_call: TRBJ2-1
d_call: TRBD1

cdr3_aa: CASSSTGDSYEQYF
cdr3_nt: TGTGCCAGCAGCTCGACAGGGGACTCCTACGAGCAGTACTTC
v_call: TRBV5-4
clone_size: NA
j_call: TRBJ2-7
d_call: TRBD1

cdr3_aa: CASSAPGQTIKNIQYF
cdr3_nt: TGTGCCAGCAGCGCCCCGGGACAAACCATCAAAAACATTCAGTACTTC
v_call: TRBV5-4
clone_size: once
j_call: TRBJ2-4
d_call: NA

cdr3_aa: CASSYSKTGGNTIYF
cdr3_nt: TGTGCCAGCAGTTACTCGAAGACAGGTGGAAACACCATATATTTT
v_call: TRBV6-5
clone_size: NA
j_call: TRBJ1-3
d_call: NA

cdr3_aa: CASRPGTDSYGYTF
cdr3_nt: TGTGCCAGCAGACCCGGGACAGACTCCTATGGCTACACCTTC
v_call: TRBV7-9
clone_size: NA
j_call: TRBJ1-2
d_call: TRBD1

cdr3_aa: CASRAGDRGLANLHF
cdr3_nt: TGTGCCAGCAGAGCCGGGGACAGGGGGTTGGCGAACCTCCACTTT
v_call: TRBV28
clone_size: NA
j_call: TRBJ1-6
d_call: TRBD1

cdr3_aa: CASSLLGGGVRGEQFF
cdr3_nt: TGTGCCAGCAGCTTACTTGGTGGAGGAGTGCGGGGTGAGCAGTTCTTC
v_call: TRBV7-6
clone_size: NA
j_call: TRBJ2-1
d_call: NA

cdr3_aa: CASSSGVGPVLNEKLFF
cdr3_nt: TGTGCCAGCAGCTCGGGAGTAGGGCCCGTCCTTAATGAAAAACTGTTTTTT
v_call: TRBV5-6
clone_size: NA
j_call: TRBJ1-4
d_call: NA

cdr3_aa: CASSPGNTEAFF
cdr3_nt: TGTGCCAGCAGCCCAGGTAACACTGAAGCTTTCTTT
v_call: TRBV6-5
clone_size: few
j_call: TRBJ1-1
d_call: NA

cdr3_aa: CASSLQDQNYGYTF
cdr3_nt: TGTGCCAGCAGCTTACAGGATCAGAACTATGGCTACACCTTC
v_call: TRBV5-5
clone_size: NA
j_call: TRBJ1-2
d_call: NA

cdr3_aa: CASSLTGQGYTDTQYF
cdr3_nt: TGTGCCAGCAGCCTGACAGGACAGGGATACACAGATACGCAGTATTTT
v_call: TRBV5-4
clone_size: NA
j_call: TRBJ2-3
d_call: TRBD1

cdr3_aa: CASFSGQEHEAFF
cdr3_nt: TGTGCCAGCTTTTCGGGACAGGAGCATGAAGCTTTCTTT
v_call: TRBV28
clone_size: NA
j_call: TRBJ1-1
d_call: TRBD1

cdr3_aa: CASSLEAQFPPAEAFF
cdr3_nt: TGTGCCAGCAGTTTAGAGGCGCAGTTTCCCCCCGCTGAAGCTTTCTTT
v_call: TRBV28
clone_size: NA
j_call: TRBJ1-1
d_call: NA

cdr3_aa: CASSDGGGGYEQYF
cdr3_nt: TGCGCCAGCAGTGACGGAGGGGGCGGATACGAGCAGTACTTC
v_call: TRBV10-1
clone_size: NA
j_call: TRBJ2-7
d_call: NA